What follows is one T cell receptor beta chain and its context. The data derive from a study of blood T cell repertoires in COVID-19. Study-wide context: COVID-19 samples from acute and convalescent phases originated in the United States, Italy and Spain. Sources were T cells, B-cell-depleted T cells, or PBMCs; the material itself was cDNA or gDNA.

Original analysis: The authors estimated nucleated cell counts from reference gene primer amplification. Sequencing was performed with immunoSEQ multiplex PCR; in TCRdb, only in-frame clones are kept and a portion is missing. D and trimming come from the DNA, and the V and J calls and clone size come from that table. The top ten clones hold approximately 7.2% of a sample with around 230,000 clones, more than 65% of them seen once. The V gene end was trimmed by 0 bases and the J gene end by 8 bases; junction bases not matched to a gene: 6. The germline V gene encodes CDR1 SGDLS and CDR2 YYNGEE. The CDR3 runs to 15 residues.

Sequenced sample: peripheral blood. This TCR was sampled from a woman at least 80 years old with acute or convalescent COVID-19. The genes are TRBV9 and TRBJ2-1, with 9 bases matching TRBD2. The CDR3 coding sequence is TGTGCCAGCAGCGTAGTTGATAGCGGGAGTCATGAGCAGTTCTTC. Its protein product is CASSVVDSGSHEQFF. Using reference TRBV9 and TRBJ2-1 for the parts outside the CDR3, the full variable domain is DSGVTQTPKHLITATGQRVTLRCSPRSGDLSVYWYQQSLDQGLQFLIQYYNGEERAKGNILERFSAQQFPDLHSELNLSSLELGDSALYFCASSVVDSGSHEQFFGPGTRLTVL.